The clone carrying this T cell receptor (beta chain) turned up a few times. The antigen is not known. J was trimmed by 4 bases and V by 6 bases; bases with no gene match: 18. The CDR3 is 18 residues long. Germline V gene sequence: CDR1 MNHNY, CDR2 SVGAGI (reference sequence). The data belong to a study of metastatic and nonmetastatic thyroid tumors. About the study: Repertoires from malignant and benign thyroid patients were compared across blood and tumor or nodule tissue. Study-level points and caveats: Relative to benign nodules, malignant thyroid tumors were reportedly characterized by significantly elevated TCR beta diversity in blood and tumor.

Thyroid surgery took place with no prior treatment in any patient. In the authors' methods: Using the CDR3 differences seen across clinicopathological groups, the authors built a distant-metastasis classifier for papillary thyroid cancer, which was meant to discriminate distant-metastatic patients. TCRdb re-called clones from the PCR reads using MiXCR. For this entry, the V and J calls and clone size follow TCRdb and not the study's own pipeline. The sample holds 15,000 or so clones, 33% seen once. The receptor was derived from a male donor with papillary thyroid cancer or a benign thyroid nodule (not recorded which). Some clones in this sample may be carry-over from other donors' samples. The genes are TRBV6-6 and TRBJ2-1, with 7 bases identical to TRBD2. Source material: tumor tissue. In DNA form, the CDR3 reads TGTGCCAGCAGATCGGGGCTAGCGGAATACTCCCCTTACAATGAGCAGTTCTTC. Its translation: CASRSGLAEYSPYNEQFF.